This T cell receptor (beta chain) was sequenced for a study of monozygotic twins with inflammatory bowel disease. About this clonotype itself: What it recognizes is unknown.

Findings and caveats of the study: Data gave no support to a single strong signal or clonotype associated with IBD.

One entry per CDR3 protein, without DNA, is what TCRdb gives after re-calling the 5' RACE reads. This sample's clone table lists more than 300,000 distinct CDR3 sequences. The germline gives CDR1 DFQATT, CDR2 SNEGSKA (reference sequence). This CDR3 has 15 residues. The sequenced sample consisted of blood. V gene TRBV20-1 combines with J gene TRBJ1-3. The source is a human donor with ulcerative colitis or Crohn's disease, or a healthy co-twin of an affected twin (not recorded which). The CDR3 here is CSASTARGNGNTIYF.